Sequencing of this TCR beta chain was carried out in a study of naive and memory T cell subsets. Overnight CMV lysate stimulation of fresh PBMCs defined donor CMV status by CD4+ IFNgamma. Whole-study findings and limits: Possibly reflecting memory cells re-expressing CD45RA, a few larger clonotypes occurred in naive repertoires, especially CD8. Over 90% of naive TCR sequences appeared only once, unlike memory subsets.

Both TRBC1 and TRBC2 were covered by a beta constant-region primer of two equimolar oligonucleotides. Four rounds of PCR amplified the ligated cDNA using nested alpha and beta constant-region primers plus SP2. TCRdb re-called the UMI-ligation and nested PCR reads with MiXCR, one entry per CDR3 protein. The table has more than 120,000 distinct CDR3 sequences, about 20% seen once; the top ten hold approximately 0.63%. With regard to this clonotype: Its specificity is not known.

V lost 0 bases, J lost 0 bases, and 24 bases lay in between. Germline loops: CDR1 LGHNT, CDR2 FRNRAP. The CDR3 totals 21 residues. The rearrangement joins TRBV12-5 to TRBJ2-4; D perhaps matches TRBD1 (5 bases). The TCR originated in a human donor in good health. The sequencing input was naive CD8+ T cells from blood. As DNA, the CDR3 is TGTGCTAGTGGTTTGGTATTGTCAGGGCAGACTTTATCACTAGCCAAAAACATTCAGTACTTC. Translated: CASGLVLSGQTLSLAKNIQYF.